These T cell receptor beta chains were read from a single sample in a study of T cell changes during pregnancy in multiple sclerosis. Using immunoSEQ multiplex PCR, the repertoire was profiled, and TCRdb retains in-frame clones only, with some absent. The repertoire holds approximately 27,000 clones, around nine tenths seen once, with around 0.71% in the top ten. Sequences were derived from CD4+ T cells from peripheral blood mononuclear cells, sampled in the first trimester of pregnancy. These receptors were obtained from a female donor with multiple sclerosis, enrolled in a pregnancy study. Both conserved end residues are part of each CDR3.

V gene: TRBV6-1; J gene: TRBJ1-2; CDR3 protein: CASSPDSSRGYTF
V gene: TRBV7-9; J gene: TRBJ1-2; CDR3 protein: CASTLTGGTSPNYGYTF
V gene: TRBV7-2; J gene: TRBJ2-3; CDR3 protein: CASSLLRGGYTDTQYF
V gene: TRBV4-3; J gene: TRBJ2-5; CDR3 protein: CASSQVLMGETQYF
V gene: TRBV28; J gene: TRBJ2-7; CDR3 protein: CASSFGGRDEQYF
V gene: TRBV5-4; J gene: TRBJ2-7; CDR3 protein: CASSSPSGAGSSYEQYF
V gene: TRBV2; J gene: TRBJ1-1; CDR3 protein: CASRIQLMNTEAFF
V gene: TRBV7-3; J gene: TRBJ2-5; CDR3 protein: CASSFSGGAGETQYF
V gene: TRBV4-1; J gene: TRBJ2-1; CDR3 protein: CASSSPERGGSYNEQFF
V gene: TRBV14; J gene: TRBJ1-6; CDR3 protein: CASSPRTGGPSPLHF
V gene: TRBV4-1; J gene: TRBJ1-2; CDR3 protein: CASSQDPRDRVLYGYTF
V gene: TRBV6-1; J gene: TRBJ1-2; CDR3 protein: CASSVQGANYGYTF
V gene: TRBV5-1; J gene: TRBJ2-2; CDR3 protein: CASSLVGERTGELFF
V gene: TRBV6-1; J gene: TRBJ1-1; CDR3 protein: CASSDLGQGFSEAFF
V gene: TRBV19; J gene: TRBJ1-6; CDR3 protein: CASSRAGVGPDSPLHF
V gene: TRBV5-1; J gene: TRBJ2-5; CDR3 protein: CASSLVGTTQETQYF
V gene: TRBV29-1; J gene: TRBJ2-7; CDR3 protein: CSVELTQGAYEQYF
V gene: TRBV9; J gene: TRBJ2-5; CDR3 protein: CASSVGTRGETQYF
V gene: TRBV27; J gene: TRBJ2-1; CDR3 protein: CASKGTSGVSSYNEQFF
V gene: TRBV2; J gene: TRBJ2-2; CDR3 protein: CATQERDLAGELFF
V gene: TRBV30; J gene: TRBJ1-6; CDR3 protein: CAWNRVNNSPLHF
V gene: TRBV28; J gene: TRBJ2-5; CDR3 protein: CATQGAVETQYF
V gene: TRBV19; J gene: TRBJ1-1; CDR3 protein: CASSIEGARAFF
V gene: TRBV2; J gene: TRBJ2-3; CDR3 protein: CASSPRGGGADTQYF
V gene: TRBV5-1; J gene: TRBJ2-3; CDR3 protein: CASSSSGTDTQYF
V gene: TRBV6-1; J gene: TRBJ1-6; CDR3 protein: CASSEPGQYNSPLHF
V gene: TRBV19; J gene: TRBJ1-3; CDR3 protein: CASSPDSSGNTIYF
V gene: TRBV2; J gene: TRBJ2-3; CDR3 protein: CASRTSGSTDTQYF
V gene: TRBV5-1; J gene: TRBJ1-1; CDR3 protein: CASSGARVATEAFF
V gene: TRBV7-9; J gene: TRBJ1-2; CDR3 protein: CASSLTGGRNYGYTF